The entry below describes one T cell receptor (beta chain). This entry is derived from a study of blood T cell repertoires in COVID-19. In the original analysis: Nucleated cell counts were estimated from reference gene primer amplification. Generated by immunoSEQ multiplex PCR, the TCRdb table keeps only in-frame clones and is missing some. The DNA was the basis for D and trimming; V, J and clone size are from that table. The repertoire holds tens of thousands of clones, with roughly 90% as singletons. The clonotype comes from a woman aged 55-69 years with active COVID-19. The sequencing sample was made of peripheral blood.

The CDR3 loop is CASSPRGHGPLHF. CDR3 bases: TGTGCCAGCAGCCCCAGGGGGCATGGACCCCTCCACTTT. V usage is TRBV7-8 and J usage is TRBJ1-6; 8 nucleotides match TRBD1. V was pared by 5 bases and J by 12 bases, with 6 bases of the junction left unmatched. Germline V gene data show CDR1 as SGHVS and CDR2 as FQNEAQ. There are 13 residues in the CDR3.